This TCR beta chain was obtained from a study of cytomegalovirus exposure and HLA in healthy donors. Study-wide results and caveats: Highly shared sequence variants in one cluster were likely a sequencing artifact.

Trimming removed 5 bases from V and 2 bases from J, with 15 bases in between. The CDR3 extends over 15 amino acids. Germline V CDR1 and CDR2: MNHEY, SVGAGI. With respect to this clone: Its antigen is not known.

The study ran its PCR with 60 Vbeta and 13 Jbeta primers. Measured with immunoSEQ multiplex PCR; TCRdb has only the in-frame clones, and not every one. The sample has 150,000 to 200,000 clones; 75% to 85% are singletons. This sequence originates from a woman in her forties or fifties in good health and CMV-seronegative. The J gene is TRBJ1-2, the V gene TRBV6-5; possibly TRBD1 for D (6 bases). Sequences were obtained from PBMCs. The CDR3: CASSRRDTGNYGYTF. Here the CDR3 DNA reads TGTGCCAGCAGTCGCCGGGACACGGGGAACTATGGCTACACCTTC.